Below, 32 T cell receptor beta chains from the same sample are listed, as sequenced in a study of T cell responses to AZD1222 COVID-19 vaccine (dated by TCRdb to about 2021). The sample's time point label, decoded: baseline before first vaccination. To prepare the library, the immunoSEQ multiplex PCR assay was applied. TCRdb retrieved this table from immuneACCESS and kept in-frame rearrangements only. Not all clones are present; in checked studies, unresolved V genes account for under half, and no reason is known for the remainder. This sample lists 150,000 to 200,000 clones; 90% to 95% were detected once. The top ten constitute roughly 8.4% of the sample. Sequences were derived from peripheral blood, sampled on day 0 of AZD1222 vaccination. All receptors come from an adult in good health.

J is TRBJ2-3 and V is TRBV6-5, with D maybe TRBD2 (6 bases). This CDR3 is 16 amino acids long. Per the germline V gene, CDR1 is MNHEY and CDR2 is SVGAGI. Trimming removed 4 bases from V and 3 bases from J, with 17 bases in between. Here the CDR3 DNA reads TGTGCCAGCAGTTCCCCTCGCTTCGGAGGGACAGATACGCAGTATTTT. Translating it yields CASSSPRFGGTDTQYF.

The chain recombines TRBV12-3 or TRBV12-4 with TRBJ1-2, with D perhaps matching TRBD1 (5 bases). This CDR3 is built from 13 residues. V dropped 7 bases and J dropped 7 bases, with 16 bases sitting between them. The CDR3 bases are TGTGCCAGCACCGAACAGGTCCCCCGTGGCTACACCTTC. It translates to CASTEQVPRGYTF.

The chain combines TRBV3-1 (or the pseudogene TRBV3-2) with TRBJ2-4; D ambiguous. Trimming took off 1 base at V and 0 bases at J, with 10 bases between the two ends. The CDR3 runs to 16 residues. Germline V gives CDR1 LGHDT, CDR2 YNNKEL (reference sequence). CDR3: CASSQVAALAKNIQYF. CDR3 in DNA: TGTGCCAGCAGCCAAGTTGCGGCCCTAGCCAAAAACATTCAGTACTTC.

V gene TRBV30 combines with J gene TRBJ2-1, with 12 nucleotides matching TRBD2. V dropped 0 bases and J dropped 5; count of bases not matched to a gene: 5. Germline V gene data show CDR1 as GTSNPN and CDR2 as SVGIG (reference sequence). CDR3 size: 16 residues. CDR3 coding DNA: TGTGCCTGGAGTGTAACCCTAGCGGGAGGGCACAATGAGCAGTTCTTC. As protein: CAWSVTLAGGHNEQFF.

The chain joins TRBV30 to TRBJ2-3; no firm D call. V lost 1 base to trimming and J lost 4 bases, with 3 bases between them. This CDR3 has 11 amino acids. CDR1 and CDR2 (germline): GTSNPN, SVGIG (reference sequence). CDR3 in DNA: TGTGCCTGGAGTGGTGCAGATACGCAGTATTTT. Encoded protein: CAWSGADTQYF. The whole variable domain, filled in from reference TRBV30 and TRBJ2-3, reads SQTIHQWPATLVQPVGSPLSLECTVEGTSNPNLYWYRQAAGRGLQLLFYSVGIGQISSEVPQNLSASRPQDRQFILSSKKLLLSDSGFYLCAWSGADTQYFGPGTRLTVL.

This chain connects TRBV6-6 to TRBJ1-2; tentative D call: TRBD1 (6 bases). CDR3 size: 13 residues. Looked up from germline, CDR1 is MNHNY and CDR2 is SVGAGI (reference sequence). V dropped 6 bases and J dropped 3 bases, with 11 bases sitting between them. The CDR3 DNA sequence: TGTGCCAGCAGGCAGGGGAGGGACTATGGCTACACCTTC. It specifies CASRQGRDYGYTF.

CDR3 sequence: CASSLISGVYNEQFF. The CDR3 DNA sequence: TGTGCCAGCAGCTTAATCAGCGGGGTGTACAATGAGCAGTTCTTC. The chain uses TRBV7-9 and TRBJ2-1, with 7 bases that match TRBD2. The CDR3 covers 15 residues. After removal of 2 bases from V and 4 bases from J, the junction contained 5 bases not matched to a gene. Germline values: CDR1 SEHNR, CDR2 FQNEAQ (reference sequence).

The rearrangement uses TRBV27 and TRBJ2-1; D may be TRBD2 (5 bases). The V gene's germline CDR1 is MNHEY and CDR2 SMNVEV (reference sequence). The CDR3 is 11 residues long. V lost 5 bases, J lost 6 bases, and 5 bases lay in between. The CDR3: CASSGLNEQFF. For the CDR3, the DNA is TGTGCCAGCAGTGGACTCAATGAGCAGTTCTTC.

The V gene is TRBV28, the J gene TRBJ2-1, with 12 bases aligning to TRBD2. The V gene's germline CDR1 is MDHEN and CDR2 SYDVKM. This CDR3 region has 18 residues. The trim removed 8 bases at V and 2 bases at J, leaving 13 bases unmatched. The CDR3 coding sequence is TGTGCCAGCGGGCGGGACAGCAGGACTAGCGGGGCCTACAATGAGCAGTTCTTC. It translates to CASGRDSRTSGAYNEQFF.

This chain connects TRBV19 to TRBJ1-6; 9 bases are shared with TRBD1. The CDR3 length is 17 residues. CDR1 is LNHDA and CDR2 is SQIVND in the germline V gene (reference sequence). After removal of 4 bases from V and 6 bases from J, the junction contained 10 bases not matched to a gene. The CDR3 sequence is CASSTREGQGFNSPLHF. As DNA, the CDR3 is TGTGCCAGTAGTACCCGAGAAGGACAGGGGTTTAATTCACCCCTCCACTTT.

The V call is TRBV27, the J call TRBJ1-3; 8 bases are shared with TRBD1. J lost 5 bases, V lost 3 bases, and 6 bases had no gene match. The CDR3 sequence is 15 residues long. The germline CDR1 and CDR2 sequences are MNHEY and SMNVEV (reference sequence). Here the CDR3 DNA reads TGTGCCAGCAGTTTCGTTACAGGGGGTAGAAACACCATATATTTT. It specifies CASSFVTGGRNTIYF.

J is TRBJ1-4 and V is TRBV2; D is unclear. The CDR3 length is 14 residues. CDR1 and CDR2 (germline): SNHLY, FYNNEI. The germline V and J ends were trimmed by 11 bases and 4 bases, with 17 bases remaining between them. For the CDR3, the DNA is TGTGCCGGTGTAATCGGAGGGTTTAATGAAAAACTGTTTTTT. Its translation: CAGVIGGFNEKLFF.

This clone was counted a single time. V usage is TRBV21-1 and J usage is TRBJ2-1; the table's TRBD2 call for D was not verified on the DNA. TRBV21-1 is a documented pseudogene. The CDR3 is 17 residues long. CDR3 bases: TGTGCCAGCAGCAGGGTGCTAGCGGAGAGCTCCTACAATGAGCAGTTCTTC. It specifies CASSRVLAESSYNEQFF.

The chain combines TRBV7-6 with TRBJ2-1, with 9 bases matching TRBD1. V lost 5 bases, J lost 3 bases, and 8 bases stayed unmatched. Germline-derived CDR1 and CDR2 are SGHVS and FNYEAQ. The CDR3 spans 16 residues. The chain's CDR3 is CASSEEGQGFYNEQFF. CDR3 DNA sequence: TGTGCCAGCAGCGAAGAGGGACAGGGCTTCTACAATGAGCAGTTCTTC.

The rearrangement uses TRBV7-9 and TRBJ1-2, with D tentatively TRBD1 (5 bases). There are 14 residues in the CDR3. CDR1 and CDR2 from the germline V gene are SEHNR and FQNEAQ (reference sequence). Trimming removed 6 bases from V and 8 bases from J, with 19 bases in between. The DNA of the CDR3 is TGTGCCAGCAGTACCCCCGGGACCTTTTGGGGCTACACCTTC. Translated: CASSTPGTFWGYTF.

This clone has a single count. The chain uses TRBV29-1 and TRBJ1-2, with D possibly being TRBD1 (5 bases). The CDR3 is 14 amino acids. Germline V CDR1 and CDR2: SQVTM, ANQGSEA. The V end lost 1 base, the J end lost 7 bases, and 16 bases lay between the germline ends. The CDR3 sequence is CSVEGFQGASGYTF. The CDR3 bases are TGCAGCGTTGAAGGTTTCCAGGGAGCGTCTGGCTACACCTTC.

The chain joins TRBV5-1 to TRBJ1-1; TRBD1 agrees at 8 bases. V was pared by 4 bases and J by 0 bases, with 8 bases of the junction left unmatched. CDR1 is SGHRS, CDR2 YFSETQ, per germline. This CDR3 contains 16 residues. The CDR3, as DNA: TGCGCCAGCAGCACAGGACAGGGAGGTCTGAACACTGAAGCTTTCTTT. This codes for CASSTGQGGLNTEAFF.

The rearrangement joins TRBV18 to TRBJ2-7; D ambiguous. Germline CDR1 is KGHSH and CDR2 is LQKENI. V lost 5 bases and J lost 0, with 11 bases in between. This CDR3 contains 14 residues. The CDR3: CASSEASASYEQYF. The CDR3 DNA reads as TGTGCCAGCTCAGAGGCTAGTGCCTCCTACGAGCAGTACTTC.

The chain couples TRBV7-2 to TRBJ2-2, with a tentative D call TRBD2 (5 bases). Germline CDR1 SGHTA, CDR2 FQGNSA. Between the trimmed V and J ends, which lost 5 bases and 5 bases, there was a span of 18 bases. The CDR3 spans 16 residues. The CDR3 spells CASSPGLEVWTGELFF. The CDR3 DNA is TGTGCCAGCAGCCCAGGACTGGAGGTCTGGACCGGGGAGCTGTTTTTT.

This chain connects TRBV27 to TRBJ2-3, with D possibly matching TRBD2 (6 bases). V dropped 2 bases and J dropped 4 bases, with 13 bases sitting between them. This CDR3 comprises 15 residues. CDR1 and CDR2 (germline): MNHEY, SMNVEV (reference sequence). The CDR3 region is CASSLGGRIADTQYF. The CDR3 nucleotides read TGTGCCAGCAGTTTAGGTGGGAGGATCGCAGATACGCAGTATTTT.

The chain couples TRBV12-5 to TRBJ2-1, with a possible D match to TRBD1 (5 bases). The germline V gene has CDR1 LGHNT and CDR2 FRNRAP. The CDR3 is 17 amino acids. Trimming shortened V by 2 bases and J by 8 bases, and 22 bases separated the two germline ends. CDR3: CASGLTHGAALDDEQFF. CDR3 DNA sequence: TGTGCTAGTGGTTTGACCCATGGGGCGGCTCTGGACGATGAGCAGTTCTTC.

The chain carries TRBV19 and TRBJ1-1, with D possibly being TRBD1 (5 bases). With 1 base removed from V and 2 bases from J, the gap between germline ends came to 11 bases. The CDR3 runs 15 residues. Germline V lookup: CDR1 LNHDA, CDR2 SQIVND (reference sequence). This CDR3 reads CASSIGGDPNTEAFF. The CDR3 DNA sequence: TGTGCCAGTAGTATAGGGGGGGATCCTAACACTGAAGCTTTCTTT.

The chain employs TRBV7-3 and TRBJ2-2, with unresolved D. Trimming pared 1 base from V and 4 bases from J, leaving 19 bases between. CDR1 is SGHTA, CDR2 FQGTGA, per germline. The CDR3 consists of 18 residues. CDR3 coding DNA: TGTGCCAGCAGCTTAAATGGGCGGCCAACCCAGGTCACCGGGGAGCTGTTTTTT. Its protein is CASSLNGRPTQVTGELFF.

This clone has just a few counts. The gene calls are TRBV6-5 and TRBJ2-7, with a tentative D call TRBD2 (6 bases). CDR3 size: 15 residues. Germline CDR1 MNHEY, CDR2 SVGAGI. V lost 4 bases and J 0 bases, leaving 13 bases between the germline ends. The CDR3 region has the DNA TGTGCCAGCAGTTGGGCTGGACTAAACTCCTACGAGCAGTACTTC. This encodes CASSWAGLNSYEQYF.

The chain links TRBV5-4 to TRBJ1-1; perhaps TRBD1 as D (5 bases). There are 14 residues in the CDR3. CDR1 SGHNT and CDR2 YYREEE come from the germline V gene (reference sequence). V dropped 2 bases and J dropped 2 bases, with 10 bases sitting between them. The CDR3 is CASSLRGANTEAFF. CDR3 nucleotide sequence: TGTGCCAGCAGCTTACGAGGGGCAAACACTGAAGCTTTCTTT.

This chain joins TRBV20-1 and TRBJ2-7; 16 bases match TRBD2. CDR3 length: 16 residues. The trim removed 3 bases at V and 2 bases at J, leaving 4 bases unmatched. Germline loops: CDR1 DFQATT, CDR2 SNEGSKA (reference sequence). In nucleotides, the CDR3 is TGCAGTGCTAGTTTGGGACTAGCGGGAGGGACCTACGAGCAGTACTTC. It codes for CSASLGLAGGTYEQYF.

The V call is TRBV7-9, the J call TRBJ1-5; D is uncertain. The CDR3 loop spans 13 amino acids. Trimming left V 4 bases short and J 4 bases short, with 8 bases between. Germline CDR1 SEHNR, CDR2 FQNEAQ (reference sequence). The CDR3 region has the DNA TGTGCCAGCAGCTCTACCCTTAATCAGCCCCAGCATTTT. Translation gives CASSSTLNQPQHF.

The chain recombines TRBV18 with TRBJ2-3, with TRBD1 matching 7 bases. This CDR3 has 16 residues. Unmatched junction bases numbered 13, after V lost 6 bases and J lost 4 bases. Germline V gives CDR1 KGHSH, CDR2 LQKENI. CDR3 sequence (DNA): TGTGCCAGCTCCCCCCTACAGGGGTCGGTCGCAGATACGCAGTATTTT. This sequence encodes CASSPLQGSVADTQYF.

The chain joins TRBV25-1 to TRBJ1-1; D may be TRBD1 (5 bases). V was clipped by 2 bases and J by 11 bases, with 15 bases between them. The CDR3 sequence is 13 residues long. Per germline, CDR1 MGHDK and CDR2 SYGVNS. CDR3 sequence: CASSEGTGLLAFF. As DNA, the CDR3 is TGTGCCAGCAGTGAAGGAACAGGATTGTTGGCTTTCTTT.

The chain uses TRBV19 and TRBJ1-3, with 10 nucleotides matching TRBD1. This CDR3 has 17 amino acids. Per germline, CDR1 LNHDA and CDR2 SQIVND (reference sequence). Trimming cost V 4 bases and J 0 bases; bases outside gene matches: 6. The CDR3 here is CASSTPTGGRSGNTIYF. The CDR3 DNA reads TGTGCCAGTAGTACCCCGACAGGGGGCCGCTCTGGAAACACCATATATTTT.

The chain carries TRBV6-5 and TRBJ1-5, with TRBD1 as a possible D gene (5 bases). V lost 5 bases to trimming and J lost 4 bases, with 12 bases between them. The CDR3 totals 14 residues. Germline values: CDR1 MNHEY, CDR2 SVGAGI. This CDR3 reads CASSRGVGNQPQHF. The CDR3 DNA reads TGTGCCAGCAGTAGAGGGGTCGGGAATCAGCCCCAGCATTTT.

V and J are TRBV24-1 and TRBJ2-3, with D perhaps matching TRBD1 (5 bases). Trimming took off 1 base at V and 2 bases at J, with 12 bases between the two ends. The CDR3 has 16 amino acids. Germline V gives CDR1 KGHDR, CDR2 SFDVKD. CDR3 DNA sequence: TGTGCCACCAGTGATTTTGGGGCAGGGAACACAGATACGCAGTATTTT. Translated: CATSDFGAGNTDTQYF.